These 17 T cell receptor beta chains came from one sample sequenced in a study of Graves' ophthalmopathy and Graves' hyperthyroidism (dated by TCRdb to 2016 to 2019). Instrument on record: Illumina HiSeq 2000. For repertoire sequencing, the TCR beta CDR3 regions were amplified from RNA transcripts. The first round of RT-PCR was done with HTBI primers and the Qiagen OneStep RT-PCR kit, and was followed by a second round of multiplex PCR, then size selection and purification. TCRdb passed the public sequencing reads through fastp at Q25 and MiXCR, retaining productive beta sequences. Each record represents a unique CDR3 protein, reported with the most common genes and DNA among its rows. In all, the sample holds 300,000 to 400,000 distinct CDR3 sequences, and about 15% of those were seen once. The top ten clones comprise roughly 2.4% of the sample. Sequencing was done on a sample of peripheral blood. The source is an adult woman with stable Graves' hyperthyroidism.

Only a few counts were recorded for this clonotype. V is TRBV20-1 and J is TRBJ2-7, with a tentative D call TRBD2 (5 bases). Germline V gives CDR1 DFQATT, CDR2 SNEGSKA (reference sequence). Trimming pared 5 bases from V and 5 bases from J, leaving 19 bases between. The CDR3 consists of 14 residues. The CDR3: CSASAFGEINEQYF. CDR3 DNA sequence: TGCAGTGCTTCTGCGTTTGGGGAGATAAACGAGCAGTACTTC.

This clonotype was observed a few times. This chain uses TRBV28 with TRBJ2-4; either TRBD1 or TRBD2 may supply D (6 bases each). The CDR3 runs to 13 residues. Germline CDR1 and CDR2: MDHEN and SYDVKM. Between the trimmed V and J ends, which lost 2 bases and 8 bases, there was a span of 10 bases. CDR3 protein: CASSLRGADIQYF. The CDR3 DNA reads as TGTGCCAGCAGTTTAAGGGGGGCTGACATTCAGTACTTC.

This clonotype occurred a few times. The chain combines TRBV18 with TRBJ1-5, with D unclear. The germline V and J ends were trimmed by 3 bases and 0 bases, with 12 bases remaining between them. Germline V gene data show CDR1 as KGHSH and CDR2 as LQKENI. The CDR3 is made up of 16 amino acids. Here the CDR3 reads CASSPRRLSSNQPQHF. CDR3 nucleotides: TGTGCCAGCTCACCCCGTAGGTTGAGTAGCAATCAGCCCCAGCATTTT.

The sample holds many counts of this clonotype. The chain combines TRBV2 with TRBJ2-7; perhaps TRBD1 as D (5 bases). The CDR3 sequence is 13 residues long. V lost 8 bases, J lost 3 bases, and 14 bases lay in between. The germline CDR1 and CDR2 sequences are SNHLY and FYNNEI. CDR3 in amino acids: CASVKVRDYEQYF. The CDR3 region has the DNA TGTGCCAGCGTGAAGGTCAGGGACTACGAGCAGTACTTC.

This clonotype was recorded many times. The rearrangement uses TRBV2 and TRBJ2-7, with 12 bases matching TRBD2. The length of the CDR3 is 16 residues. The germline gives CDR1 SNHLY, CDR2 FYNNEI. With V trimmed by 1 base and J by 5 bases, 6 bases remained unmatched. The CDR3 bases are TGTGCCAGCAGTGAAGGGACTAGCGGGATTCGCGACGAGCAGTACTTC. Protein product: CASSEGTSGIRDEQYF.

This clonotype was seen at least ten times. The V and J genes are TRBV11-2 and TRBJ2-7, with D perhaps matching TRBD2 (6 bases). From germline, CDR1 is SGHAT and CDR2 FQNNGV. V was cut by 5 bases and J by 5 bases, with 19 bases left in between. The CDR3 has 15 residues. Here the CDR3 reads CASSRLAGMVDEQYF. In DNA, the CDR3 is TGTGCCAGCAGCCGCCTTGCGGGGATGGTCGACGAGCAGTACTTC.

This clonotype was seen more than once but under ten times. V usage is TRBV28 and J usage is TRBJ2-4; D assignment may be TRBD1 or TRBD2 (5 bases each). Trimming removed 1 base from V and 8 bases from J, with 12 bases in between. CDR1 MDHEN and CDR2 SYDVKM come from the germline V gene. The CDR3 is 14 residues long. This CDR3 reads CASSLSGQRDIQYF. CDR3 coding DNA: TGTGCCAGCAGTTTATCAGGGCAGAGGGACATTCAGTACTTC.

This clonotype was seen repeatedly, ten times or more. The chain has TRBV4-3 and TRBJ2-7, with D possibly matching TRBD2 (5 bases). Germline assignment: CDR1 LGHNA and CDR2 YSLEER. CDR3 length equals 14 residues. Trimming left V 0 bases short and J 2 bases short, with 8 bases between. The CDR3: CASSQDPGTYEQYF. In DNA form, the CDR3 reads TGCGCCAGCAGCCAAGATCCGGGAACCTACGAGCAGTACTTC.

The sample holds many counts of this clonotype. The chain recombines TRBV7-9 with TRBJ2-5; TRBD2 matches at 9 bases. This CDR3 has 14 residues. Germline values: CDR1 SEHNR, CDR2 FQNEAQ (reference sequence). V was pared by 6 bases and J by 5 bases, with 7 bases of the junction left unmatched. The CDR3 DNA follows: TGTGCCAGCAGAAATAGCGGGAGTCGGGAGACCCAGTACTTC. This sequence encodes CASRNSGSRETQYF.

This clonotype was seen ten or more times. In DNA form, the CDR3 reads TGCAGTGCTAGACCCCTTCGGACTGAAGCTTTCTTT. Translation: CSARPLRTEAFF. This sequence joins TRBV20-1 and TRBJ1-1; no definite D call. V was trimmed by 2 bases and J by 5 bases, leaving 9 bases between them. Germline V gives CDR1 DFQATT, CDR2 SNEGSKA (reference sequence). CDR3 length: 12 amino acids.

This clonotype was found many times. The CDR3 region is CASSPGQARGYTF. Here the CDR3 DNA reads TGTGCCAGCAGTCCAGGACAGGCGAGAGGCTACACCTTC. The chain carries TRBV27 and TRBJ1-2; 7 bases are a match to TRBD1. CDR3 length: 13 amino acids. The V segment lost 5 bases and the J segment 8 bases; nucleotides outside the gene matches: 8. Germline CDR1 and CDR2: MNHEY and SMNVEV (reference sequence).

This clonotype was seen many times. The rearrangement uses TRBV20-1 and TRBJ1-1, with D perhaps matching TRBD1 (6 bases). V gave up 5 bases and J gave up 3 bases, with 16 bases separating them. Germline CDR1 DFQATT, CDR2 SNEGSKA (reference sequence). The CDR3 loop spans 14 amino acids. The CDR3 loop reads CSAFRDNQHTEAFF. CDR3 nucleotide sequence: TGCAGTGCTTTCCGGGACAACCAACACACTGAAGCTTTCTTT.

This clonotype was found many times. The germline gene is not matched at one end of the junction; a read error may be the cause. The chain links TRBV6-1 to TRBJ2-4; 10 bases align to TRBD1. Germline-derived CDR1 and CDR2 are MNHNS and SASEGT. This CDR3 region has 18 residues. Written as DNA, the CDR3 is TGTGCCAGCAGAGTCGGGACAGGGGTAACCCTAGCCAAAAACATTAAGTACTTC. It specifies CASRVGTGVTLAKNIKYF.

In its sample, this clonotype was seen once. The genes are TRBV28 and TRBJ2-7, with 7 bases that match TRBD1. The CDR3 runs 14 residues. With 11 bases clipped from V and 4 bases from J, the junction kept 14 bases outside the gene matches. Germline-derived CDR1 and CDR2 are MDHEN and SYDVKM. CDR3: CAGSPTGQIYEQYF. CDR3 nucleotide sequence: TGTGCCGGGTCCCCGACAGGGCAGATTTACGAGCAGTACTTC.

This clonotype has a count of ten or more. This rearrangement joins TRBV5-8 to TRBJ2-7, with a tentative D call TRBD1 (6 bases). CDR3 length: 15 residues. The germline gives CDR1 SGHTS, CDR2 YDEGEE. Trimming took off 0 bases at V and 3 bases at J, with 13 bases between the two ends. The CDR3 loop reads CASSLGSGVGYEQYF. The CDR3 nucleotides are TGTGCCAGCAGCTTGGGGTCAGGGGTGGGCTACGAGCAGTACTTC.

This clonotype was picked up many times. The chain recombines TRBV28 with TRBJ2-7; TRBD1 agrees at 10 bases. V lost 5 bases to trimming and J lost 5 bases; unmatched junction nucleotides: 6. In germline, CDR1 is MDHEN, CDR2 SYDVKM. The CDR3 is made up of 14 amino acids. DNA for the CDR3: TGTGCCAGCAGTCGGCGGACAGGGGGGGACGAGCAGTACTTC. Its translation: CASSRRTGGDEQYF. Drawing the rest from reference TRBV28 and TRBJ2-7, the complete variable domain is DVKVTQSSRYLVKRTGEKVFLECVQDMDHENMFWYRQDPGLGLRLIYFSYDVKMKEKGDIPEGYSVSREKKERFSLILESASTNQTSMYLCASSRRTGGDEQYFGPGTRLTVT.

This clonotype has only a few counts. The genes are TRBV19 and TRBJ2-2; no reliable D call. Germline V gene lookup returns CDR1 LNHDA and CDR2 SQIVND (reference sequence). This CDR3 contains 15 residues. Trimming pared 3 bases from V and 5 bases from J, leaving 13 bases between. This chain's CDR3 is CASSIHHSGTGELFF. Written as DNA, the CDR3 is TGTGCCAGTAGTATCCATCACAGTGGGACCGGGGAGCTGTTTTTT.